The entry below gives a single T cell receptor (beta chain) sequence along with its context. Its antigen is unidentified. This record comes from a study of T cell responses to AZD1222 COVID-19 vaccine. Study conclusions and caveats: Donors were largely white British and mainly female; clonal diversity was possibly underestimated. Repertoire collection took place solely once the T cell response had peaked.

Assay: immunoSEQ multiplex PCR; the TCRdb copy retains only in-frame clones and omits some. The sample comprises fewer than 150,000 clones, around 86% of which are singletons, and 7% to 8% rests with the top ten. Germline V gene lookup returns CDR1 GTSNPN and CDR2 SVGIG (reference sequence). The CDR3 is 14 residues long. After removal of 5 bases from V and 0 bases from J, the junction contained 7 bases not matched to a gene. The gene calls are TRBV30 and TRBJ2-7, with 7 bases identical to TRBD1. This receptor was obtained from an adult in good health. The source material was peripheral blood, sampled on day 0 of AZD1222 vaccination. CDR3 in DNA: TGTGCCTGGGCGCGGACAGGTTACTCCTACGAGCAGTACTTC. Its protein is CAWARTGYSYEQYF.